This is a list of T cell receptor beta chains from one sample in a study of blood T cells in healthy people across ages. TCRdb re-analysed the 5' RACE reads in MiXCR, keeping a single row per CDR3 protein. The data contain around 790,000 distinct CDR3 sequences, under 45% of them seen just once; the ten biggest clones take up 15% to 25%. Sequenced input: blood. These receptors all stem from a man aged 60 to 69 in good health. The CDR3 runs from the conserved cysteine through the conserved F or W. The D gene is left open where the match is weak. A clone size is listed for some rows: how often the clone was seen (once, few, many), or a class if it is expanded.

j_call d_call clone_size v_call cdr3_aa cdr3_nt
TRBJ2-3 - - TRBV7-8 CASSLAGGLNTQYF TGTGCCAGCAGCTTAGCGGGGGGGCTAAATACGCAGTATTTT
TRBJ2-5 - - TRBV10-3 CAISAYKKTPLETQYF TGTGCCATCAGTGCATACAAAAAGACCCCTTTAGAGACCCAGTACTTC
TRBJ2-2 - few TRBV7-3 CASSFTDSTGELFF TGTGCCAGCAGCTTTACAGATAGCACCGGGGAGCTGTTTTTT
TRBJ2-1 - - TRBV20-1 CSAGAFYNEQFF TGCAGTGCGGGGGCCTTCTACAATGAGCAGTTCTTC
TRBJ2-4 - many TRBV7-8 CASSLAGENIQYF TGTGCCAGCAGCTTAGCGGGGGAAAACATTCAGTACTTC
TRBJ2-7 TRBD1 few TRBV15 CATAAGQGAYEQYF TGTGCCACAGCCGCGGGACAGGGGGCCTACGAGCAGTACTTC
TRBJ1-1 - few TRBV5-1 CASSWTANTEAFF TGTGCCAGCAGCTGGACAGCGAACACTGAAGCTTTCTTT
TRBJ2-6 TRBD2 few TRBV2 CASRGLDASGVSGANVLTF TGTGCCAGCAGGGGACTAGACGCTAGCGGGGTCTCTGGGGCCAACGTCCTGACTTTC
TRBJ2-7 - - TRBV30 CAWSDPYEQYF TGTGCCTGGAGTGACCCCTACGAGCAGTACTTC
TRBJ2-7 - few TRBV7-6 CASSSAAQAMSYEQYF TGTGCCAGCAGCTCCGCTGCGCAGGCGATGTCCTACGAGCAGTACTTC
TRBJ2-1 TRBD2 few TRBV9 CASSGVAGGRNEQFF TGTGCCAGCAGCGGAGTAGCGGGGGGGCGAAATGAGCAGTTCTTC
TRBJ1-1 - few TRBV11-2 CASSLGRTMNTEAFF TGTGCCAGCAGCCTAGGCCGGACGATGAACACTGAAGCTTTCTTT
TRBJ1-2 - - TRBV12-3/TRBV12-4 CASTRTYIDGYTF TGTGCCAGCACCCGGACGTATATCGACGGCTACACCTTC
TRBJ2-7 - few TRBV21-1 CASSKTGGWYEQYF TGTGCCAGCAGCAAAACAGGGGGCTGGTACGAGCAGTACTTC
TRBJ2-4 - - TRBV5-1 CASSLEPGLLAKNIQYF TGCGCCAGCAGCTTGGAACCAGGGCTTTTAGCCAAAAACATTCAGTACTTC
TRBJ2-5 - - TRBV4-2 CASSQDSLKETQYF TGTGCCAGCAGCCAAGATAGCCTAAAGGAGACCCAGTACTTC
TRBJ2-5 TRBD2 - TRBV20-1 CSATGGPWETQYF TGCAGTGCTACGGGGGGGCCTTGGGAGACCCAGTACTTC
TRBJ2-1 - - TRBV24-1 CATSDPGRSGEQFF TGTGCCACCAGTGATCCCGGGAGATCAGGTGAGCAGTTCTTC
TRBJ1-2 - few TRBV27 CASSFDFARTYGYTF TGTGCCAGCAGTTTCGATTTTGCCCGAACCTATGGCTACACCTTC
TRBJ1-6 - - TRBV28 CASSLRGSTSPLHF TGTGCCAGCAGTTTAAGGGGGAGTACTTCACCCCTCCACTTT
TRBJ2-3 - few TRBV12-3/TRBV12-4 CASSLSAAADTQYF TGTGCCAGCAGTCTCTCCGCGGCGGCAGATACGCAGTATTTT
TRBJ1-6 - - TRBV5-8 CASSLTGLNSPLHF TGTGCCAGCAGCTTGACAGGCCTAAATTCACCCCTCCACTTT
TRBJ2-3 - once TRBV13 CASSLEDDGTQYF TGTGCCAGCAGCTTAGAGGATGACGGAACGCAGTATTTT
TRBJ1-5 - - TRBV5-1 CASSLVGGIYQPQHF TGCGCCAGCAGCTTGGTGGGCGGCATTTATCAGCCCCAGCATTTT
TRBJ2-7 TRBD1 - TRBV4-3 CASSRETGDSYEQYF TGCGCCAGCAGCCGAGAGACAGGGGACTCCTACGAGCAGTACTTC
TRBJ1-4 - few TRBV5-5 CASSFYRGAPNEKLFF TGTGCCAGCAGCTTTTATCGAGGGGCGCCTAATGAAAAACTGTTTTTT
TRBJ1-4 - - TRBV15 CATSRQGPANEKLFF TGTGCCACCAGCAGGCAAGGCCCGGCTAATGAAAAACTGTTTTTT
TRBJ2-1 TRBD1 - TRBV20-1 CSAVSRDSEFF TGCAGTGCCGTTAGTAGGGACAGTGAGTTCTTC
TRBJ2-5 - - TRBV7-9 CASTPVGGLSGETQYF TGTGCCAGCACCCCAGTGGGGGGCCTGTCGGGAGAGACCCAGTACTTC
TRBJ2-3 TRBD2 - TRBV3-1 CASSQRRGVYSDTQYF TGTGCCAGCAGCCAAAGACGGGGGGTGTATTCAGATACGCAGTATTTT
TRBJ2-1 TRBD2 - TRBV19 CASSYPSGEAEQFF TGTGCCAGTAGTTATCCTAGCGGGGAGGCTGAGCAGTTCTTC
TRBJ2-1 - - TRBV20-1 CSASRGMSATYPSQVQFF TGCAGTGCTAGTAGAGGTATGTCAGCGACGTATCCGAGTCAGGTGCAGTTCTTC
TRBJ2-1 - few TRBV20-1 CSATWGSRHEQFF TGCAGTGCCACCTGGGGGTCGAGGCATGAGCAGTTCTTC
TRBJ1-5 - once TRBV20-1 CSARDSVGRVGTQYQPRHF TGCAGTGCTAGAGATTCCGTGGGTAGGGTGGGGACACAATATCAGCCCCGGCATTTT
TRBJ2-1 TRBD2 - TRBV7-3 CASSNLAGTSYNEQFF TGTGCCAGCAGCAACCTAGCGGGGACGTCCTACAATGAGCAGTTCTTC
TRBJ2-5 - - TRBV20-1 CSAGSPLQETQYF TGCAGTGCCGGAAGCCCGCTCCAAGAGACCCAGTACTTC
TRBJ2-1 TRBD2 - TRBV9 CASSYGTSGSRDEQFF TGTGCCAGCAGCTATGGGACTAGCGGGAGTAGGGATGAGCAGTTCTTC
TRBJ1-1 - - TRBV4-2 CASSQEVGVPNTEAFF TGTGCCAGCAGCCAAGAAGTGGGGGTACCGAACACTGAAGCTTTCTTT
TRBJ2-3 TRBD1 - TRBV24-1 CATEPGQGTDTQYF TGTGCCACGGAACCGGGACAGGGCACAGATACGCAGTATTTT
TRBJ2-3 TRBD1 - TRBV4-3 CASSQQTGDRVDTQYF TGCGCCAGCAGCCAACAGACAGGGGATCGGGTGGATACGCAGTATTTT
TRBJ2-5 TRBD2 - TRBV4-1 CASSQGGLAGETQYF TGCGCCAGCAGCCAAGGTGGACTAGCAGGGGAGACCCAGTACTTC
TRBJ2-1 TRBD2 - TRBV20-1 CSAGGGAYNEQFF TGCAGTGCGGGCGGGGGGGCCTACAATGAGCAGTTCTTC